This entry lists 30 T cell receptor beta chains sequenced from one sample in a study of shared clonotypes between healthy human individuals. Some clones are missing from TCRdb's copy, which holds only in-frame ones; the method was immunoSEQ multiplex PCR. The sample holds 2 million to 2.5 million clones, over 90% seen once. The specimen was naive CD4+ T cells from PBMCs. Subset specified: CD45RA+ positively selected. These receptors were collected from a man younger than 30 in good health. Some clones in this sample may be carry-over from other donors' samples.

The chain couples TRBV5-1 to TRBJ2-5; possible D gene TRBD1, 5 bases. Between the trimmed V and J ends, which lost 5 bases and 2 bases, there was a span of 16 bases. The CDR3 spans 15 residues. From germline, CDR1 is SGHRS and CDR2 YFSETQ. In DNA, the CDR3 is TGCGCCAGCAGAGATAAGGGGAATGGGCAAGAGACCCAGTACTTC. This gives the protein CASRDKGNGQETQYF.

The chain recombines TRBV28 with TRBJ2-7; no clear D. V was pared by 5 bases and J by 5 bases, with 10 bases between. The CDR3 sequence is 12 residues long. Germline lookup yields CDR1 MDHEN and CDR2 SYDVKM. CDR3 coding DNA: TGTGCCAGCAGTGCGTTATTACACGAGCAGTACTTC. Translation gives CASSALLHEQYF.

The chain joins TRBV5-4 to TRBJ1-2; 7 bases agree with TRBD1. This CDR3 contains 15 residues. Per germline, CDR1 SGHNT and CDR2 YYREEE (reference sequence). Losses at the gene ends were 4 bases for V and 4 bases for J; bases not matched to a gene: 10. The CDR3 reads CASSPGQAKGYGYTF. The CDR3 DNA follows: TGTGCCAGCAGCCCCGGACAGGCGAAGGGCTATGGCTACACCTTC.

The rearrangement links TRBV7-9 to TRBJ2-1, with TRBD1 identical over 8 bases. The CDR3 length is 16 residues. Germline CDR1 SEHNR, CDR2 FQNEAQ (reference sequence). J lost 6 bases, V lost 6 bases, and 13 bases had no gene match. Written as DNA, the CDR3 is TGTGCCAGCAGGTCAACCGGGACAGGACGCGCCAATGAGCAGTTCTTC. Amino acid sequence: CASRSTGTGRANEQFF.

As to this clone: The sample holds other DNA sequences that translate to the same CDR3. Here the CDR3 DNA reads TGCGCCAGCAGCTCATCGGGAGCCCCGACAGATACGCAGTATTTT. Translating it yields CASSSSGAPTDTQYF. The chain uses TRBV5-1 and TRBJ2-3, with D tentatively TRBD2 (6 bases). The CDR3 has 15 residues. Trimming took 3 bases from V and 3 from J, leaving 14 bases between them. Germline loops: CDR1 SGHRS, CDR2 YFSETQ.

J is TRBJ2-7 and V is TRBV5-1, with 8 nucleotides matching TRBD1. CDR3 size: 14 residues. The germline V gene has CDR1 SGHRS and CDR2 YFSETQ. V lost 6 bases, J lost 6 bases, and 11 bases stayed unmatched. CDR3 DNA: TGCGCCAGCAATTCGGCCGCAGGGGGCATCGAGCAGTACTTC. Translating gives CASNSAAGGIEQYF.

V and J are TRBV18 and TRBJ2-2; a weak D match, TRBD1 (5 bases). The V gene lost 2 bases and the J gene lost 6 bases, with 13 bases spanning the gap. The CDR3 covers 15 residues. Germline lookup yields CDR1 KGHSH and CDR2 LQKENI. In nucleotides, the CDR3 is TGTGCCAGCTCACCAATGCAGGGTGTCCCCGGGGAGCTGTTTTTT. It encodes CASSPMQGVPGELFF.

The chain combines TRBV7-2 with TRBJ2-4; D gene uncertain. The CDR3 contains 13 residues. V lost 0 bases, J lost 5 bases, and 5 bases lay in between. Germline V CDR1 and CDR2: SGHTA, FQGNSA. Here the CDR3 reads CASSLAGENIQYF. In DNA form, the CDR3 reads TGTGCCAGCAGCTTAGCCGGTGAAAACATTCAGTACTTC.

This sequence joins TRBV9 and TRBJ1-2, with a tentative D call TRBD1 (5 bases). Trimming cost V 0 bases and J 6 bases, with 21 bases left between them. Per the germline V gene, CDR1 is SGDLS and CDR2 is YYNGEE. The CDR3 has 17 amino acids. The chain's CDR3 is CASSVVGDEMLVDGYTF. The CDR3 DNA reads as TGTGCCAGCAGCGTAGTTGGGGACGAGATGCTGGTGGATGGCTACACCTTC.

The CDR3 sequence is CASRPLTGLGAEAFF. For the CDR3, the DNA is TGTGCCAGCAGACCCTTAACAGGGCTAGGCGCTGAAGCTTTCTTT. The chain combines TRBV28 with TRBJ1-1; a possible D gene is TRBD1 (6 bases). V dropped 6 bases and J dropped 6 bases, with 20 bases sitting between them. This CDR3 has 15 amino acids. CDR1 and CDR2 (germline): MDHEN, SYDVKM.

This clone was recorded once. The chain carries TRBV28 and TRBJ1-2; D perhaps matches TRBD1 (5 bases). The CDR3 runs 16 residues. Per the germline V gene, CDR1 is MDHEN and CDR2 is SYDVKM. Trimming took 5 bases from V and 3 from J, leaving 19 bases between them. The CDR3 loop is CASSGPVRGGYYGYTF. CDR3 DNA: TGTGCCAGCAGTGGCCCCGTGAGGGGTGGGTACTATGGCTACACCTTC.

About this clone: An end of the junction does not agree with germline; a read error may underlie this. As DNA, the CDR3 is TGCAGCGTAGAAGCACTCCGGGACAGGGGCGTATACGAGCAGTACTTC. It translates to CSVEALRDRGVYEQYF. The J gene is TRBJ2-7, the V gene TRBV29-1, with 10 bases matching TRBD1. CDR1 is SQVTM, CDR2 ANQGSEA, per germline. The CDR3 spans 16 residues.

As concerns this clone: At the DNA level, this CDR3 is encoded by other sequences in the same sample as well. The chain links TRBV2 to TRBJ1-2; D not certain. Deletions cut 2 bases from V and 8 bases from J, with 6 bases between. CDR3 size: 11 residues. Looked up from germline, CDR1 is SNHLY and CDR2 is FYNNEI. DNA of the CDR3: TGTGCCAGCAGTGAAAGAGGGGGCTACACCTTC. Residues: CASSERGGYTF.

This chain connects TRBV11-3 to TRBJ1-1; no clear D gene. The CDR3 has 13 amino acids. With 5 bases removed from V and 4 bases from J, the gap between germline ends came to 11 bases. The germline V gene has CDR1 SGHNT and CDR2 YENEEA. CDR3 nucleotides: TGTGCCAGCAGCCCTGAAGATGGCACTGAAGCTTTCTTT. Its protein is CASSPEDGTEAFF.

The CDR3 protein is CASSHSDRNEAFF. CDR3 nucleotide sequence: TGCGCCAGCAGTCACTCGGACAGAAATGAAGCTTTCTTT. The chain carries TRBV23-1 and TRBJ1-1, with a possible D match to TRBD1 (6 bases). TRBV23-1 counts as an open reading frame of uncertain function. The CDR3 has 13 residues. The V end lost 3 bases, the J end lost 7 bases, and 12 bases lay between the germline ends.

The chain combines TRBV7-3 with TRBJ2-7; no definite D call. Trimming took 2 bases from V and 7 from J, leaving 12 bases between them. Germline V CDR1 and CDR2: SGHTA, FQGTGA. The CDR3 is 13 residues long. CDR3 bases: TGTGCCAGCAGCTTACGACATCCCGGTGAGCAGTACTTC. It is translated as CASSLRHPGEQYF.

The chain is built from TRBV27 and TRBJ2-7, with a possible D match to TRBD2 (7 bases). Trimming took off 6 bases at V and 5 bases at J, with 17 bases between the two ends. Per germline, CDR1 MNHEY and CDR2 SMNVEV (reference sequence). This CDR3 has 14 residues. The CDR3 here is CASRGAGRGNEQYF. The CDR3 nucleotides are TGTGCCAGCAGGGGAGCGGGGAGGGGGAACGAGCAGTACTTC.

Regarding this clone: The sample holds other DNA sequences that translate to the same CDR3. The rearrangement links TRBV5-1 to TRBJ2-7; D possibly corresponds to TRBD2 (6 bases). Germline V lookup: CDR1 SGHRS, CDR2 YFSETQ. Trimming took off 0 bases at V and 5 bases at J, with 15 bases between the two ends. The CDR3 extends over 15 amino acids. The CDR3 nucleotides are TGCGCCAGCAGCTTGGTAGGAGGGTTGGGTAACGAGCAGTACTTC. Protein sequence: CASSLVGGLGNEQYF.

This clone was seen a handful of times. This chain connects TRBV11-2 to TRBJ1-1; D unclear. CDR3 size: 15 residues. V was clipped by 5 bases and J by 11 bases, with 24 bases between them. The germline V gene has CDR1 SGHAT and CDR2 FQNNGV. The CDR3 DNA is TGTGCCAGCAGCGGGTTCGACACCTCCGCCCTCAGGGCTTTCTTT. It is translated as CASSGFDTSALRAFF.

V and J are TRBV29-1 and TRBJ1-2; 8 positions match TRBD1. CDR3 length: 14 residues. Germline CDR1 reads SQVTM; CDR2 reads ANQGSEA. V dropped 1 base and J dropped 4; count of bases not matched to a gene: 5. CDR3 nucleotides: TGCAGCGTTGAAGGGACAGGGCTGACCTATGGCTACACCTTC. Translated: CSVEGTGLTYGYTF.

V and J are TRBV7-2 and TRBJ1-4; no clear D. The V gene's germline CDR1 is SGHTA and CDR2 FQGNSA. Trimming stripped 4 bases from V and 5 bases from J, with 11 bases between. This CDR3 comprises 14 residues. CDR3 sequence: CASSYTALNEKLFF. The CDR3 DNA is TGTGCCAGCAGCTACACAGCTCTCAATGAAAAACTGTTTTTT. Filled out from reference TRBV7-2 and TRBJ1-4, the complete variable domain reads GAGVSQSPSNKVTEKGKDVELRCDPISGHTALYWYRQSLGQGLEFLIYFQGNSAPDKSGLPSDRFSAERTGGSVSTLTIQRTQQEDSAVYLCASSYTALNEKLFFGSGTQLSVL.

The chain has TRBV4-3 and TRBJ2-1; tentative D call: TRBD2 (6 bases). This CDR3 spans 16 amino acids. Germline CDR1 and CDR2: LGHNA and YSLEER. The ends were cut back, 0 bases at V and 12 bases at J, with 21 bases in the middle. DNA of the CDR3: TGCGCCAGCAGCCAAGATAAGGTAATAGCGCGGAGGGGGCAGTTCTTC. Amino acids: CASSQDKVIARRGQFF.

The gene calls are TRBV18 and TRBJ2-5; TRBD2 agrees at 7 bases. The length of the CDR3 is 14 residues. V dropped 3 bases and J dropped 5; count of bases not matched to a gene: 6. Germline V gene lookup returns CDR1 KGHSH and CDR2 LQKENI. CDR3 DNA: TGTGCCAGCTCACCGACGGGAGGTGACGAGACCCAGTACTTC. It codes for CASSPTGGDETQYF.

A note on this clone: This specimen includes other DNA sequences encoding the same CDR3. This chain connects TRBV5-1 to TRBJ2-5, with D hard to call. Germline V CDR1 and CDR2: SGHRS, YFSETQ. The CDR3 length is 13 residues. V lost 1 base and J lost 2, with 6 bases in between. Written as DNA, the CDR3 is TGCGCCAGCAGCTTGACAGTGCAAGAGACCCAGTACTTC. It encodes CASSLTVQETQYF. Combining the CDR3 with reference TRBV5-1 and TRBJ2-5 gives the whole variable domain KAGVTQTPRYLIKTRGQQVTLSCSPISGHRSVSWYQQTPGQGLQFLFEYFSETQRNKGNFPGRFSGRQFSNSRSEMNVSTLELGDSALYLCASSLTVQETQYFGPGTRLLVL.

The chain uses TRBV29-1 and TRBJ2-1; D is perhaps TRBD1 or TRBD2 (5 bases each). The V gene lost 4 bases and the J gene lost 6 bases, with 10 bases spanning the gap. This CDR3 has 12 amino acids. CDR1 is SQVTM and CDR2 is ANQGSEA in the germline V gene. This CDR3 is CSVAPGGNEQFF. The CDR3 DNA follows: TGCAGCGTTGCTCCTGGGGGCAATGAGCAGTTCTTC.

This rearrangement joins TRBV29-1 to TRBJ2-7, with D tentatively TRBD1 (8 bases). Trimming cost V 5 bases and J 3 bases, with 14 bases left between them. Germline V gene data show CDR1 as SQVTM and CDR2 as ANQGSEA. This CDR3 comprises 13 residues. CDR3 protein: CSVPQGGNYEQYF. For the CDR3, the DNA is TGCAGCGTTCCACAGGGGGGGAACTACGAGCAGTACTTC.

V usage is TRBV5-1 and J usage is TRBJ2-1; a weak D match, TRBD1 (5 bases). V was pared by 2 bases and J by 9 bases, with 12 bases between. Per the germline V gene, CDR1 is SGHRS and CDR2 is YFSETQ. The length of the CDR3 is 13 residues. For the CDR3, the DNA is TGCGCCAGCAGCTTCCCAGGGTCCTCTGAGCAGTTCTTC. Translating it yields CASSFPGSSEQFF.

This sequence joins TRBV12-5 and TRBJ2-1; D unclear. This CDR3 is built from 11 residues. CDR1 is LGHNT, CDR2 FRNRAP, per germline. The V end lost 4 bases, the J end lost 9 bases, and 7 bases lay between the germline ends. The CDR3 spells CASGSTGEQFF. The CDR3 nucleotides are TGTGCTAGTGGTTCAACTGGTGAGCAGTTCTTC.

V gene TRBV4-1 combines with J gene TRBJ1-6, with no clear D. V lost 0 bases and J 10 bases, leaving 13 bases between the germline ends. CDR1 and CDR2 from the germline V gene are MGHRA and YSYEKL. CDR3 length equals 15 residues. Written as DNA, the CDR3 is TGCGCCAGCAGCCAAGACCGGGCGTCGAACTCACCCCTCCACTTT. It specifies CASSQDRASNSPLHF.

The rearrangement links TRBV5-1 to TRBJ2-3; D may be TRBD2 (7 bases). Deletions cut 0 bases from V and 5 bases from J, with 16 bases between. The CDR3 is 16 residues long. Looked up from germline, CDR1 is SGHRS and CDR2 is YFSETQ. The DNA for the CDR3 is TGCGCCAGCAGCTTGGCGGGGGGCATTCAAAGAGATACGCAGTATTTT. This gives the protein CASSLAGGIQRDTQYF.